This T cell receptor beta chain originates from a study of blood T cell repertoires in COVID-19. Study as a whole: The origin of the acute and convalescent COVID-19 samples was the United States, Italy and Spain. In each case, the material was cDNA or gDNA derived from T cells, B-cell-depleted T cells, or PBMCs.

Original analysis: Cell counts per sample came from amplifying reference gene primers. The data were produced by immunoSEQ multiplex PCR, yet TCRdb's version contains in-frame clones alone and is incomplete. V, J and clone size are taken as reported in that table, and D and trimming were inferred from the DNA itself. This sample has around 84,000 clones, with 85% to 90% found just once. This CDR3 is 18 amino acids long. Germline V lookup: CDR1 MDHEN, CDR2 SYDVKM. The junction had 5 bases not matched to a gene; V was cut back by 5 bases and J by 1 base. This sequence was found in an elderly man with active or convalescent COVID-19. The material sequenced was peripheral blood. V is TRBV28 and J is TRBJ2-4, with 16 positions matching TRBD2. CDR3: CASSGTSGGAGAKNIQYF. CDR3 nucleotides: TGTGCCAGCAGTGGGACTAGCGGGGGGGCCGGTGCCAAAAACATTCAGTACTTC.